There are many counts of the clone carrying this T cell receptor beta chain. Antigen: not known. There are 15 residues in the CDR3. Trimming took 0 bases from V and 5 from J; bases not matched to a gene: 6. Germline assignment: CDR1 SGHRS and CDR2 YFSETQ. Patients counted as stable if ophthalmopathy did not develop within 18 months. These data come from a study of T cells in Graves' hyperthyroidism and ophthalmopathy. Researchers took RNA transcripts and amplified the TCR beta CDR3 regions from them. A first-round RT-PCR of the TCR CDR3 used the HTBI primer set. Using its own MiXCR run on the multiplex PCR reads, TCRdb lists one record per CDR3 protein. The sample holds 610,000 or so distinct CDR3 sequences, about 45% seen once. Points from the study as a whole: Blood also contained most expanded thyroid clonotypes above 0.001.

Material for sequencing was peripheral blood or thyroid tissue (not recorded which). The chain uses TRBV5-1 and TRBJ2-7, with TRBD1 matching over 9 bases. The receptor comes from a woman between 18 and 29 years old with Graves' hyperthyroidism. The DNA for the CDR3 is TGCGCCAGCAGCTTGGAACCGGGACAGGGACACGAGCAGTACTTC. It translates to CASSLEPGQGHEQYF.